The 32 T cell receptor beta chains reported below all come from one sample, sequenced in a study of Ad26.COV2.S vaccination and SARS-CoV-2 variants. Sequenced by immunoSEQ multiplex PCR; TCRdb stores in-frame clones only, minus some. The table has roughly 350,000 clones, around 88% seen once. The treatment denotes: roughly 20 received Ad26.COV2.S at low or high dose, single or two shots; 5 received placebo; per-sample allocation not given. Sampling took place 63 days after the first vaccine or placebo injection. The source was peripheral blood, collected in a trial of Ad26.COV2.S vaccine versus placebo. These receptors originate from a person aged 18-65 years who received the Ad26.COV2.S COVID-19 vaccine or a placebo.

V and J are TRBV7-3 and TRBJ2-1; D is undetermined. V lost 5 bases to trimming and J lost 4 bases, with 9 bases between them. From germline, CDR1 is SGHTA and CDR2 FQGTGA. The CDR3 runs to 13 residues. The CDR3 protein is CASSIGLYNEQFF. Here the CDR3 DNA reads TGTGCCAGCAGCATTGGGTTGTACAATGAGCAGTTCTTC.

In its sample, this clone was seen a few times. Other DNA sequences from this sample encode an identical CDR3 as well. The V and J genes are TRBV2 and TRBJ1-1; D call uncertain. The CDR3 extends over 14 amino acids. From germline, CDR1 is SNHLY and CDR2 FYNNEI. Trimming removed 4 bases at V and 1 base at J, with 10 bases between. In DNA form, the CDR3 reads TGTGCCAGCAGTGGAGTTTACAGGAACACTGAAGCTTTCTTT. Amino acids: CASSGVYRNTEAFF.

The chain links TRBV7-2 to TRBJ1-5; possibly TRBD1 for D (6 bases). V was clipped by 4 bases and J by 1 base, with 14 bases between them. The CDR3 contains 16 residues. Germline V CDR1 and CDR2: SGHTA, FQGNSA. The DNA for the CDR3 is TGTGCCAGCAGCTGGGACATGCTCGGAAGCAATCAGCCCCAGCATTTT. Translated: CASSWDMLGSNQPQHF.

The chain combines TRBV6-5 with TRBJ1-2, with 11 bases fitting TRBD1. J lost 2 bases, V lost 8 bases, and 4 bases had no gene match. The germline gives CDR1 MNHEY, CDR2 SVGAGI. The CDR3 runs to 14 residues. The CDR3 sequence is CASGGQGGNYGYTF. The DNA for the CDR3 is TGTGCCAGCGGGGGACAGGGGGGAAACTATGGCTACACCTTC.

The CDR3 sequence is CASSLWGGRSEQYF. CDR3 nucleotides: TGTGCCAGCAGTTTATGGGGCGGGAGGAGCGAGCAGTACTTC. The chain couples TRBV27 to TRBJ2-7, with 8 bases lining up with TRBD2. The CDR3 length is 14 residues. V was clipped by 1 base and J by 6 bases; unmatched bases: 5. Germline CDR1 is MNHEY and CDR2 is SMNVEV (reference sequence).

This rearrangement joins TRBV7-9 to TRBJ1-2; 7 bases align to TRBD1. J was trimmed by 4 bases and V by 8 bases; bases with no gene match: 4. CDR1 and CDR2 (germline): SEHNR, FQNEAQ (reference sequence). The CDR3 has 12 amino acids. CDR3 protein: CASGDSVYGYTF. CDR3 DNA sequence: TGTGCCAGCGGGGACAGTGTCTATGGCTACACCTTC.

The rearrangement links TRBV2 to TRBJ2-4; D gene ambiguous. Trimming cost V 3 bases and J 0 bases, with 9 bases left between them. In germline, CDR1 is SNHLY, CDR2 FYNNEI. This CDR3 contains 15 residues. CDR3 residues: CASSEAELAKNIQYF. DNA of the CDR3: TGTGCCAGCAGTGAGGCGGAACTAGCCAAAAACATTCAGTACTTC.

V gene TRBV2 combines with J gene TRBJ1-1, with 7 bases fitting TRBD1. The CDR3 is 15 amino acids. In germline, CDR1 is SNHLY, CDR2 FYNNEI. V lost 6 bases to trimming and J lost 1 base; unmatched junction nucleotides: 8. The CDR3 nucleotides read TGTGCCAGCAGCGATAGACAGGGCGCGAACACTGAAGCTTTCTTT. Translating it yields CASSDRQGANTEAFF.

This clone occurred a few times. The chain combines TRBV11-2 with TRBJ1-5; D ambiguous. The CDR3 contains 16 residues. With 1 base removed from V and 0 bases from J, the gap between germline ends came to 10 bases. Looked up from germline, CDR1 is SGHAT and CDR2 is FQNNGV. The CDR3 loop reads CASSLGGSDSNQPQHF. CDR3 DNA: TGTGCCAGCAGCTTAGGAGGCAGTGATAGCAATCAGCCCCAGCATTTT.

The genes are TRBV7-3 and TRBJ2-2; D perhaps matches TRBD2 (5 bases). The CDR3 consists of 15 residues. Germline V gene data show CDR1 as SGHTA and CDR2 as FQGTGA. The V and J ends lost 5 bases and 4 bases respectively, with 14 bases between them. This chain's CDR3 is CASSPGLRRTGELFF. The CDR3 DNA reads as TGTGCCAGCAGCCCTGGACTTCGACGCACCGGGGAGCTGTTTTTT.

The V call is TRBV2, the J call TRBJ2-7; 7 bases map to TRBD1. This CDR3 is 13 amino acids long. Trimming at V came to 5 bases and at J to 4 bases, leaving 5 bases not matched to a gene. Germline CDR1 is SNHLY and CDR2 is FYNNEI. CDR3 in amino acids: CASSRDSGYEQYF. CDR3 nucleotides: TGTGCCAGCAGTCGGGACAGTGGATACGAGCAGTACTTC.

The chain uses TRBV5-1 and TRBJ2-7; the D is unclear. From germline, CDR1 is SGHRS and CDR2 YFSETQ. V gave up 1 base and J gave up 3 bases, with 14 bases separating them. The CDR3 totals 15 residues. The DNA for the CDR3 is TGCGCCAGCAGCTTGTCCCCAGGTCCCAACTACGAGCAGTACTTC. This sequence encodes CASSLSPGPNYEQYF.

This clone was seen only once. The CDR3 sequence is CATSQGGGAQPQHF. The CDR3 DNA follows: TGTGCCACCAGCCAGGGGGGGGGCGCTCAGCCCCAGCATTTT. This rearrangement joins TRBV15 to TRBJ1-5, with TRBD1 matching over 7 bases. This CDR3 region has 14 residues. Germline lookup yields CDR1 LNHNV and CDR2 YYDKDF (reference sequence). V shed 5 bases and J 6 bases; nucleotides not matched to a gene: 7.

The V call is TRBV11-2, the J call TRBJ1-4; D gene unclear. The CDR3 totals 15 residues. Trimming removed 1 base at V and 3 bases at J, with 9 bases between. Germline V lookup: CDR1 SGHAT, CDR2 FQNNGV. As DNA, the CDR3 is TGTGCCAGCAGCTTAGCTCCAGCCTCTAATGAAAAACTGTTTTTT. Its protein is CASSLAPASNEKLFF.

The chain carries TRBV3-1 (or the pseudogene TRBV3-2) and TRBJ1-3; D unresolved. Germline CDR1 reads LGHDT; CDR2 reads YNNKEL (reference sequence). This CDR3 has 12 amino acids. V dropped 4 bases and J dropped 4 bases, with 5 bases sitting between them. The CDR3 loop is CASSLPGNTIYF. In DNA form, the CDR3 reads TGTGCCAGCAGCCTTCCGGGAAACACCATATATTTT.

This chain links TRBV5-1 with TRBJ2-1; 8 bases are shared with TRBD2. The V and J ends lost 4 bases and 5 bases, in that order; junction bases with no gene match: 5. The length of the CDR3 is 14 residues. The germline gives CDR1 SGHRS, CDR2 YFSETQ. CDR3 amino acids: CASSGRGGNNEQFF. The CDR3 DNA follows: TGCGCCAGCAGCGGGCGCGGGGGGAACAATGAGCAGTTCTTC.

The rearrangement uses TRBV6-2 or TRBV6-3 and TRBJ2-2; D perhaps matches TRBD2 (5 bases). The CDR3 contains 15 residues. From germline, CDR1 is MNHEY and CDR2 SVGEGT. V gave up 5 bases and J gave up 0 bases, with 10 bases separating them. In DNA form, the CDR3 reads TGTGCCAGCAGTGCCACTAGGGCGAACACCGGGGAGCTGTTTTTT. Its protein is CASSATRANTGELFF.

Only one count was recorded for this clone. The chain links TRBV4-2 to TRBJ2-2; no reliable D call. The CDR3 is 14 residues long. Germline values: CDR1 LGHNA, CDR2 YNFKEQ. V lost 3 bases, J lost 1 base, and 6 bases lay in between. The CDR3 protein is CASSHGRNTGELFF. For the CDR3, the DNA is TGTGCCAGCAGCCATGGCCGGAACACCGGGGAGCTGTTTTTT.

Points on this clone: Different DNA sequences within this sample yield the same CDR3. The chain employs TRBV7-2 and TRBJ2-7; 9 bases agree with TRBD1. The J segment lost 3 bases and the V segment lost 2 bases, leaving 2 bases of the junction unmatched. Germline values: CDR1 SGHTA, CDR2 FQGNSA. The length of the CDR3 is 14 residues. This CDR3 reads CASSLTGGIYEQYF. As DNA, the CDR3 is TGTGCCAGCAGCTTAACAGGGGGCATCTACGAGCAGTACTTC. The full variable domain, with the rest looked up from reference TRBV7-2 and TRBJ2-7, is GAGVSQSPSNKVTEKGKDVELRCDPISGHTALYWYRQSLGQGLEFLIYFQGNSAPDKSGLPSDRFSAERTGGSVSTLTIQRTQQEDSAVYLCASSLTGGIYEQYFGPGTRLTVT.

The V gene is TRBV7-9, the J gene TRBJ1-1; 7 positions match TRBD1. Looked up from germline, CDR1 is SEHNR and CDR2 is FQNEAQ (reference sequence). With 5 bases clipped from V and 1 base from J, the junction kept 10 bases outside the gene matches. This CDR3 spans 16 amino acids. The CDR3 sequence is CASSPRPTGSNTEAFF. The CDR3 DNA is TGTGCCAGCAGCCCCCGCCCGACAGGGTCGAACACTGAAGCTTTCTTT.

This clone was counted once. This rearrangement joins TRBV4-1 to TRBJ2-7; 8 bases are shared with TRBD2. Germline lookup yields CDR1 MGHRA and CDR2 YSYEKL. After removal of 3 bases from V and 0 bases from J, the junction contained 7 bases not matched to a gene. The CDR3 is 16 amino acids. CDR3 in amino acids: CASSQTGLVSSYEQYF. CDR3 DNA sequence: TGCGCCAGCAGCCAGACGGGACTAGTCAGCTCCTACGAGCAGTACTTC.

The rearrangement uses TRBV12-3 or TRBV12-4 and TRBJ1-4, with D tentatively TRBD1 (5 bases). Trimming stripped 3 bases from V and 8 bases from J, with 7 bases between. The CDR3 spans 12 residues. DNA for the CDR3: TGTGCCAGCAGTTTGGAGGGGGAAAAACTGTTTTTT. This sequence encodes CASSLEGEKLFF.

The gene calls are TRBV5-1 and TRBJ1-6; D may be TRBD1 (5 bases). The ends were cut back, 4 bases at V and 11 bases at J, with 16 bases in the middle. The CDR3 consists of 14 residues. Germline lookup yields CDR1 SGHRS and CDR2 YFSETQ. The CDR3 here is CASSGGAGATPLHF. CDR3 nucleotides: TGCGCCAGCAGCGGCGGGGCTGGGGCAACACCCCTCCACTTT.

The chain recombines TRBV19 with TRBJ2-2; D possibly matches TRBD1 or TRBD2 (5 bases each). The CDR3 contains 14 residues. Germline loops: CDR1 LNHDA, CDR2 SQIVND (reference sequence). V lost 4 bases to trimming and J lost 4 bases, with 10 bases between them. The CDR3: CASSTGTFTGELFF. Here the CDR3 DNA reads TGTGCCAGTAGTACCGGGACCTTCACCGGGGAGCTGTTTTTT.

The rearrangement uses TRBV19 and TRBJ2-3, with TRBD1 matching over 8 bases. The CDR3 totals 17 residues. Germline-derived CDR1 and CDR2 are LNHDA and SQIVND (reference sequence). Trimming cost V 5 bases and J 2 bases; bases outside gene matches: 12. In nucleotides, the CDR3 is TGTGCCAGTAGTCCCTCCCTGGACAGGGCGACCACAGATACGCAGTATTTT. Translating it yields CASSPSLDRATTDTQYF.

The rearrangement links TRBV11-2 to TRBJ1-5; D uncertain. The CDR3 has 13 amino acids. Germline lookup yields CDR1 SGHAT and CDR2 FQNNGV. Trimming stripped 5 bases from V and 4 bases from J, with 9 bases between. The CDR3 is CASSQDPNQPQHF. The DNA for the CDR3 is TGTGCCAGCAGCCAGGACCCAAATCAGCCCCAGCATTTT.

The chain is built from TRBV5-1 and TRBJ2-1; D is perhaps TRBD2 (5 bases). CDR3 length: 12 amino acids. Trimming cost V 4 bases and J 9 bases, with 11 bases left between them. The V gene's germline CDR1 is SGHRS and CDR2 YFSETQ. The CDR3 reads CASSPDEGEQFF. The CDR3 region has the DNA TGCGCCAGCAGCCCGGACGAGGGTGAGCAGTTCTTC.

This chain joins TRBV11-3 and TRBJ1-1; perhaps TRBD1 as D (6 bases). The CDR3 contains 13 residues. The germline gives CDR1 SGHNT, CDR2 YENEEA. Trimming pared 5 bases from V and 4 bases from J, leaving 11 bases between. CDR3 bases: TGTGCCAGCAGCGCCCGCAGGGGCACTGAAGCTTTCTTT. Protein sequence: CASSARRGTEAFF.

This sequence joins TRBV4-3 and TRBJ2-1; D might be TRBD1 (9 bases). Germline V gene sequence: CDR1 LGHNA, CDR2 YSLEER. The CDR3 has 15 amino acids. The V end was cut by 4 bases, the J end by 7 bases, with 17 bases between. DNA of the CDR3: TGCGCCAGCAGCCCTACAGGGGGCGGGGGGAATGAGCAGTTCTTC. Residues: CASSPTGGGGNEQFF.

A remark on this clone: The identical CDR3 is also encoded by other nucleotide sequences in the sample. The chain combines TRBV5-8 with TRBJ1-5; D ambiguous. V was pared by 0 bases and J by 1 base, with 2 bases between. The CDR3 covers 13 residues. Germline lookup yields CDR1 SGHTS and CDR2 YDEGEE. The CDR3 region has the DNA TGTGCCAGCAGCTTGGACAGCAATCAGCCCCAGCATTTT. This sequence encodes CASSLDSNQPQHF.

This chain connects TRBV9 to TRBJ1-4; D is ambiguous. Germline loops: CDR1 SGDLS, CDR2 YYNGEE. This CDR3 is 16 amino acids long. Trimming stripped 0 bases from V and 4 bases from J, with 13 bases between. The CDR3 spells CASSVGLLRVNEKLFF. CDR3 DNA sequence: TGTGCCAGCAGCGTAGGACTTCTAAGGGTTAATGAAAAACTGTTTTTT.

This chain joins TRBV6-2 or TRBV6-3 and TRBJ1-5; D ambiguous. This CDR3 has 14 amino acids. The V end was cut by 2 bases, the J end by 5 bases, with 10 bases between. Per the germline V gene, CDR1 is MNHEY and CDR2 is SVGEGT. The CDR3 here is CASSYVGYYQPQHF. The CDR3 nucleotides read TGTGCCAGCAGTTACGTTGGTTATTATCAGCCCCAGCATTTT.